This TCR beta chain comes out of a study of blood T cell repertoires in COVID-19. CDR3 length: 17 residues. CDR1 and CDR2 from the germline V gene are LNHDA and SQIVND (reference sequence). Trimming removed 7 bases at V and 0 bases at J, with 19 bases between. The table lists this clone with a few counts. This table comes from immunoSEQ multiplex PCR, and its TCRdb copy is limited to in-frame clones, with some not included. The sample lists 75,000 to 95,000 clones, 87% occurring once. The chain has TRBV19 and TRBJ1-3, with D possibly TRBD1 on 6 matching bases. Sequencing input: peripheral blood. This sequence originates from a human donor in a cohort sampled during active COVID-19. This CDR3 reads CASIPSDSSFSGNTIYF. The CDR3, as DNA: TGTGCCAGTATTCCGTCGGACAGCTCCTTCTCTGGAAACACCATATATTTT.